Listed below are T cell receptor beta chains from one sample, sequenced in a study of identical twins. A single record per CDR3 protein comes from TCRdb applying MiXCR to the 5' RACE reads. The sample lists about 570,000 distinct CDR3 sequences, around 9.6% occurring once. These data also featured in a second study, about yellow fever vaccine responses in identical twins.

The sample consisted of PBMCs. All receptors come from a woman in her late teens or twenties in good health. The CDR3 runs from the conserved cysteine through the conserved F or W.

v_gene	j_gene	CDR3aa
TRBV5-1	TRBJ1-1	CASSRTGTGEEGAFF
TRBV7-2	TRBJ1-1	CASSLPDRYTEAFF
TRBV5-1	TRBJ2-2	CASSLRPSQRGPGTGELFF
TRBV28	TRBJ2-7	CASSSATDKGWLTYEQYF
TRBV7-9	TRBJ1-2	CASNTVLQSNYGYTF
TRBV20-1	TRBJ2-1	CSARQGEAYNEQFF
TRBV30	TRBJ1-1	CAWNGGGEWTEAFF
TRBV24-1	TRBJ2-3	CATSDFAAVTDTQYF
TRBV15	TRBJ2-7	CATSRGTSGDSYEQYF
TRBV7-9	TRBJ2-7	CASRAWGPDSYEQYF
TRBV2	TRBJ2-3	CASSEVDEAPDTQYF